This T cell receptor beta chain was profiled in a study of T cell clonality in common variable immunodeficiency. Study results and caveats: CVID subjects shared fewer TCRbeta clones than healthy controls did. TCRbeta clonality was increased in CVID versus healthy controls. In common variable immunodeficiency, TCR beta chains reportedly carried fewer deletions and N-nucleotide insertions.

From germline, CDR1 is SQVTM and CDR2 ANQGSEA. CDR3 length equals 12 residues. Equal genomic DNA amounts from CVID and control samples were sequenced. Generated by immunoSEQ multiplex PCR, the TCRdb table keeps only in-frame clones and is missing some. This sample has roughly 25,000 clones, each found more than once. The table lists this clone with many counts. Antigen: not known. The read ends 3 residues before the CDR3 terminus; that terminus is restored from the germline J gene. Aged about 9 to 64 years, CVID subjects averaged about 40 years old. This sequence was found in a human donor with common variable immunodeficiency. This chain uses TRBV29-1 with TRBJ1-2, with D hard to call. The material sequenced was peripheral blood mononuclear cells. CDR3 sequence: CSVVAGRGGYTF. The CDR3 bases that were read are TGCAGCGTTGTTGCAGGCCGAGGGGGC.